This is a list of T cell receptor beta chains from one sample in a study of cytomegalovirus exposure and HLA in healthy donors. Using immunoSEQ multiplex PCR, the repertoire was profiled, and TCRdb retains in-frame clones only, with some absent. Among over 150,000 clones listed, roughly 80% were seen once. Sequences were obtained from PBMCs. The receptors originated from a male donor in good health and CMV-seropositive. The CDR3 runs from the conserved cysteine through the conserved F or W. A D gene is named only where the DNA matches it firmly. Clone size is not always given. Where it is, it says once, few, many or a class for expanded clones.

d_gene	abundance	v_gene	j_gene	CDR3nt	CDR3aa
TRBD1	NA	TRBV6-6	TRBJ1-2	TGTGCCAGCAGTTCCTCGTTGACAGGGGGGGACTATGGCTACACCTTC	CASSSSLTGGDYGYTF
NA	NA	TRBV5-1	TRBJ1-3	TGCGCCAGCAGCTTGGCCGGTGGAGGAGGACGCGGAAACACCATATATTTT	CASSLAGGGGRGNTIYF
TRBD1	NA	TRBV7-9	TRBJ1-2	TGTGCCAGCAGCTCGACAGGGGAAGCGTTCGGCTACACCTTC	CASSSTGEAFGYTF
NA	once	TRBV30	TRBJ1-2	TGTGCCTGGATTTCGGGACAAACCTATGGCTACACCTTC	CAWISGQTYGYTF
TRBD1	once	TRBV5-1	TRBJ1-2	TGCGCCAGCAGCTTGGCCATGACAGGGGGCGTCTATGGCTACACCTTC	CASSLAMTGGVYGYTF
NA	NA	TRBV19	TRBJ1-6	TGTGCCAGTAGTCCCCCCGGGATCCGTTCTTCACCCCTCCACTTT	CASSPPGIRSSPLHF
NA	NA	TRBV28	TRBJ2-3	TGTGCCAGCAGTTTTTCGGATACGCAGTATTTT	CASSFSDTQYF
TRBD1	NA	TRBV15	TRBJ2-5	TGTGCCACCAGCAGAGGACGGACAGGGGGCCAAGAGACCCAGTACTTC	CATSRGRTGGQETQYF
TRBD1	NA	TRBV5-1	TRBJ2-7	TGCGCCAGCAGCGGCTATGGACAGGCCTTCTACGAGCAGTACTTC	CASSGYGQAFYEQYF
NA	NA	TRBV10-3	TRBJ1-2	TGTGCCATCAGTCCCCAGGGGAACTATGGCTACACCTTC	CAISPQGNYGYTF
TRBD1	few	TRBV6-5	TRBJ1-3	TGTGCCAGCAGGACGGCTGACAGGGGGCCTTACACCATATATTTT	CASRTADRGPYTIYF
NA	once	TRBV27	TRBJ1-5	TGTGCCAGCAGTTCCTGCGGCAATCAGCCCCAGCATTTT	CASSSCGNQPQHF
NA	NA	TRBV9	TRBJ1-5	TGTGCCAGCAGCACAGGATGGGACACAAATCAGCCCCAGCATTTT	CASSTGWDTNQPQHF
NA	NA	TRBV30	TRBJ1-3	TGTGCCTGGAGTGTGGACTTCCGGATCTCTGGAAACACCATATATTTT	CAWSVDFRISGNTIYF
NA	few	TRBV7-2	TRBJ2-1	TGTGCCAGCAGCTTGATCCTCAGCTCCTACAATGAGCAGTTCTTC	CASSLILSSYNEQFF
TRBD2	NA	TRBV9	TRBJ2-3	TGTGCCAGCAGCGTAGAAGGCGGGAGAACAGATACGCAGTATTTT	CASSVEGGRTDTQYF
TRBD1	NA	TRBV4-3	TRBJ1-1	TGCGCCAGCAGCCAAGATCTACAGGGGTTAAACACTGAAGCTTTCTTT	CASSQDLQGLNTEAFF
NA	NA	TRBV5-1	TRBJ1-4	TGCGCCAGCAGCTTGGAGGCAGGGAATGAAAAACTGTTTTTT	CASSLEAGNEKLFF
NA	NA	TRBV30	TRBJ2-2	TGTGCCTGGAGTGTACGGATCGGAACACAGACCGGGGAGCTGTTTTTT	CAWSVRIGTQTGELFF
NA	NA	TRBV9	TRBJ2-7	TGTGCCAGCAGCGCGACCGGATTGAGCGACTACGAGCAGTACTTC	CASSATGLSDYEQYF
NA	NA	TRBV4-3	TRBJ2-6	TGCGCCAGCAGCCAAGATCCGGGAGCTGGGGCCAACGTCCTGACTTTC	CASSQDPGAGANVLTF
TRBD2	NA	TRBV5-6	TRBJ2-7	TGTGCCAGCAGCTTGGTCGAGTCCAGCGGGGCCTACGAGCAGTACTTC	CASSLVESSGAYEQYF
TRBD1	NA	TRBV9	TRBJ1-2	TGTGCCAGCAGCTTACAGGGGGCGGGTGACTATGGCTACACCTTC	CASSLQGAGDYGYTF
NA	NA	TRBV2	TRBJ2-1	TGTGCCAGCAGTGAGAGAAACAGGGATGAGCAGTTCTTC	CASSERNRDEQFF
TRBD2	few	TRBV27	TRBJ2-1	TGTGCCAGCAGTTTAAGGGGGACAGGACTAGCGGGTGCCTTGGGTGAGCAGTTCTTC	CASSLRGTGLAGALGEQFF
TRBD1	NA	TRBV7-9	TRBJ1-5	TGTGCCAGCAGCTTAGCCGACAGGGGACAGCCCCAGCATTTT	CASSLADRGQPQHF
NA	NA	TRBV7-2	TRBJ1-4	TGTGCCAGCAGCCCAGAGGTCCGGAGGAATGAAAAACTGTTTTTT	CASSPEVRRNEKLFF
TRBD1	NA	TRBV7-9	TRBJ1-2	TGTGCCAGCAGCCGTACAGGGGGAACGAACTATGGCTACACCTTC	CASSRTGGTNYGYTF
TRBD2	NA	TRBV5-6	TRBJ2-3	TGTGCCAGCAGCCGGCCCGATGGACTAGCGGGGCCCCCCGATACGCAGTATTTT	CASSRPDGLAGPPDTQYF
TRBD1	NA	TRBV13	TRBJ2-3	TGTGCCAGCAGCCCACGACAGGGGGGGATCACAGATACGCAGTATTTT	CASSPRQGGITDTQYF
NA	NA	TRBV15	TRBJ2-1	TGTGCCACCAGCACCGAAAGCGGAGGTTACAATGAGCAGTTCTTC	CATSTESGGYNEQFF
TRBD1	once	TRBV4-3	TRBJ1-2	TGCGCCAGCAGCCCGGAGCCGACAGGGAACTATGGCTACACCTTC	CASSPEPTGNYGYTF
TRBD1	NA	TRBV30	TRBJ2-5	TGTGCCTCTCTCACAGGGGCGGCAGAGACCCAGTACTTC	CASLTGAAETQYF
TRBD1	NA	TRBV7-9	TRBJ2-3	TGTGCCAGCAGCTTAGTACAGGGGTCCTCCACAGATACGCAGTATTTT	CASSLVQGSSTDTQYF
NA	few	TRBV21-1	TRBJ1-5	TGTGCCAGCAGCTGTGAACAGGATGGGGGCAATCAGCCCCAGCATTTT	CASSCEQDGGNQPQHF
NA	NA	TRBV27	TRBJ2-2	TGTGCCAGCAGTCCTGGACAAGCTAAGATACTGAACACCGGGGAGCTGTTTTTT	CASSPGQAKILNTGELFF
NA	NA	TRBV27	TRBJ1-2	TGTGCCAGCAGGTCTTCAGGGGTTTGGGGCTACACCTTC	CASRSSGVWGYTF
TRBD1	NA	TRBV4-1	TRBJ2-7	TGCGCCAGCAGCCATCCGGGACAGACTACCTACGAGCAGTACTTC	CASSHPGQTTYEQYF
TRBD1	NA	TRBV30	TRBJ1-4	TGTGCCTGGAGTGTACGGGGGACAGGGGGAAAACTGTTTTTT	CAWSVRGTGGKLFF
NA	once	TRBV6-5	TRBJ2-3	TGTGCCAGCAGTTTCGGGACAAAAGGTGTTACGCAGTATTTT	CASSFGTKGVTQYF
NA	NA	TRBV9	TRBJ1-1	TGTGCCAGCAGCGTAGTGGGGTCCGGGGACACTGAAGCTTTCTTT	CASSVVGSGDTEAFF
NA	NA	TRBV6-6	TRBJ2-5	TGTGCCAGCAGTTACCCGACAGACCAAGAGACCCAGTACTTC	CASSYPTDQETQYF
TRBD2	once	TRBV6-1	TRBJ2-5	TGTGCCAGCAGTGGGGGGGGGCTAGCGGGGGACGTGGCCCAGTACTTC	CASSGGGLAGDVAQYF
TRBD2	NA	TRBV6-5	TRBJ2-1	TGTGCCAGCAGTCGCATGACTAGCGGGGGGAATGAGCAGTTCTTC	CASSRMTSGGNEQFF
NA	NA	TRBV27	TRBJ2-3	TGTGCCGTAAGGGGATTAATTAGCACAGATACGCAGTATTTT	CAVRGLISTDTQYF